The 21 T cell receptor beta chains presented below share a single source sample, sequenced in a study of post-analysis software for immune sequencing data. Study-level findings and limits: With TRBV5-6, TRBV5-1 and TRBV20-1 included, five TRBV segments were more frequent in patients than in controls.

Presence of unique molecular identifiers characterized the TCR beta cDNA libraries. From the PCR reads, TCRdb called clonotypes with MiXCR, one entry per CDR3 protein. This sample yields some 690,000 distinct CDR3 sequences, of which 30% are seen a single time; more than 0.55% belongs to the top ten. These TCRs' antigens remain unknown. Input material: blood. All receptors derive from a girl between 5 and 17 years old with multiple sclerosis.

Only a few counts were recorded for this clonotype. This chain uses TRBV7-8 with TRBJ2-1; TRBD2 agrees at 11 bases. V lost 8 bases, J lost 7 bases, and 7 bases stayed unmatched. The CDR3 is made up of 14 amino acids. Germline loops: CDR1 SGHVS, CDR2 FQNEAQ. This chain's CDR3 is CASGRLAGLNEQFF. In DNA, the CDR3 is TGTGCCAGCGGTCGACTAGCGGGACTAAATGAGCAGTTCTTC.

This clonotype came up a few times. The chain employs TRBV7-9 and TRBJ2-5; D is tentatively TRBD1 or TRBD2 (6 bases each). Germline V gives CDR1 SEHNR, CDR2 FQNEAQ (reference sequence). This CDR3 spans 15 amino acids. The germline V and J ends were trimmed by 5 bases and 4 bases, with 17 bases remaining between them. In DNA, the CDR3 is TGTGCCAGCAGCGCCAGTTTGGGGGGCCCAGAGACCCAGTACTTC. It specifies CASSASLGGPETQYF.

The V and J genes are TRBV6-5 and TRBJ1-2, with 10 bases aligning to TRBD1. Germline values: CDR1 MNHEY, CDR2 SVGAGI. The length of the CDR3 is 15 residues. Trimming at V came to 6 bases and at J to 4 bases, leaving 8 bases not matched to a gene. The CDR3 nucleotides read TGTGCCAGCAGCCCAGACAGGGGGCGAATCTATGGCTACACCTTC. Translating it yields CASSPDRGRIYGYTF.

In DNA form, the CDR3 reads TGTGCCAGCAGCACCACAGGGAGCTCCTATAATTCACCCCTCCACTTT. It specifies CASSTTGSSYNSPLHF. The J gene is TRBJ1-6, the V gene TRBV7-8, with a tentative D call TRBD1 (6 bases). CDR3 length: 16 amino acids. V was pared by 5 bases and J by 0 bases, with 11 bases between. Germline V gives CDR1 SGHVS, CDR2 FQNEAQ.

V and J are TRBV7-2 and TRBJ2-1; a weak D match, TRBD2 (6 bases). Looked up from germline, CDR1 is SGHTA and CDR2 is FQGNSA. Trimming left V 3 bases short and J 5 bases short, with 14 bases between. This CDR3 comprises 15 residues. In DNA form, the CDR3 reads TGTGCCAGCAGCTTGTTTAGGAGGGACCACAATGAGCAGTTCTTC. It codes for CASSLFRRDHNEQFF.

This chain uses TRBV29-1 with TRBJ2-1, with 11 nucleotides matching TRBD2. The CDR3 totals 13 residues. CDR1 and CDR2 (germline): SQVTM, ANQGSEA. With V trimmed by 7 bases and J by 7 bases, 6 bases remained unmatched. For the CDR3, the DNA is TGCAGCGGTAGCGGGAGGGCCGAGAATGAGCAGTTCTTC. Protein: CSGSGRAENEQFF.

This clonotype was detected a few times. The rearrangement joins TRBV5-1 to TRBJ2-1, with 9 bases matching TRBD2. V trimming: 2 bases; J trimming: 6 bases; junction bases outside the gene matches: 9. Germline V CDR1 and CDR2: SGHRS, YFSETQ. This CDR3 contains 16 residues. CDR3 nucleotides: TGCGCCAGCAGCTTTTCCGCCGGGCGGGGGGGCAATGAGCAGTTCTTC. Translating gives CASSFSAGRGGNEQFF.

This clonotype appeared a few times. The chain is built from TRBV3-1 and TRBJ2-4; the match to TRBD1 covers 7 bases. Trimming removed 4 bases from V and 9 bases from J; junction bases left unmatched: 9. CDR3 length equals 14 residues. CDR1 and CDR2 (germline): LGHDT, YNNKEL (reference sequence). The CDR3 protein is CASSPLTGMGIQYF. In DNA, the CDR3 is TGTGCCAGCAGCCCCCTGACAGGGATGGGCATTCAGTACTTC.

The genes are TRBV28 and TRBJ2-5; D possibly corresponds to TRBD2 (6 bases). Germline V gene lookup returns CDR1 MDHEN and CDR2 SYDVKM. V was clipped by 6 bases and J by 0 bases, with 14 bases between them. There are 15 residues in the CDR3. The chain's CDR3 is CASRSGREDQETQYF. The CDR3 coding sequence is TGTGCCAGCAGGTCCGGCAGGGAGGACCAAGAGACCCAGTACTTC.

This CDR3 reads CASSQSESSYNEQFF. CDR3 in DNA: TGTGCCAGCAGCCAATCAGAGAGCTCCTACAATGAGCAGTTCTTC. V is TRBV7-9 and J is TRBJ2-1, with D uncertain. The CDR3 length is 15 residues. Trimming shortened V by 5 bases and J by 0 bases, and 11 bases separated the two germline ends. Germline values: CDR1 SEHNR, CDR2 FQNEAQ (reference sequence).

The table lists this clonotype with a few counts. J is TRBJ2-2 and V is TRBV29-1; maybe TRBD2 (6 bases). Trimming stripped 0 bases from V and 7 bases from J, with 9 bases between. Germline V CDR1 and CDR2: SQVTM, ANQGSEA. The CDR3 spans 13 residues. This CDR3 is CSVEDGGFGELFF. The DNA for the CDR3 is TGCAGCGTTGAAGACGGAGGGTTCGGGGAGCTGTTTTTT.

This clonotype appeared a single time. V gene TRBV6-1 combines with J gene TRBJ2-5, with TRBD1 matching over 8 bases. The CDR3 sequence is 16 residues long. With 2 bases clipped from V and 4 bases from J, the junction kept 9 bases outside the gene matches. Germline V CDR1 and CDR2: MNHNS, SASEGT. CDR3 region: CASSELRTGMGETQYF. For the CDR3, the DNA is TGTGCCAGCAGTGAACTTCGGACAGGGATGGGAGAGACCCAGTACTTC.

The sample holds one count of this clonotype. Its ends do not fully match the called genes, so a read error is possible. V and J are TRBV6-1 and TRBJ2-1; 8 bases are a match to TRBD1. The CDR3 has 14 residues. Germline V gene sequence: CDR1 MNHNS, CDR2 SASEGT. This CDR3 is CASSDGQGRNQQFF. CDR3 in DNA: TGTGCCAGCAGTGACGGACAGGGACGCAATCAGCAGTTCTTC.

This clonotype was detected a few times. DNA of the CDR3: TGTGCCTGGGGACCGGCAGCACAGACTAATTCACCCCTCCACTTT. Its translation is CAWGPAAQTNSPLHF. V usage is TRBV7-9 and J usage is TRBJ1-6; D possibly corresponds to TRBD1 (5 bases). Germline V gene lookup returns CDR1 SEHNR and CDR2 FQNEAQ (reference sequence). V shed 11 bases and J shed 6 bases, with 20 bases lying between them. CDR3 length: 15 amino acids.

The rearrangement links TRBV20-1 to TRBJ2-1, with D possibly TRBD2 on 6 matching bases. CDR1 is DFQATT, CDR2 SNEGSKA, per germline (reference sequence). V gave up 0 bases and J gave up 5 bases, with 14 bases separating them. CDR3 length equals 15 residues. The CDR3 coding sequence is TGCAGTGCTAGAGATCGGGCGGGGTTCAACAATGAGCAGTTCTTC. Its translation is CSARDRAGFNNEQFF.

CDR3 in amino acids: CASSQWFYGPKRNYEQYF. The CDR3 DNA is TGTGCCAGCAGCCAATGGTTTTACGGGCCCAAACGTAACTACGAGCAGTACTTC. The V gene is TRBV3-1, the J gene TRBJ2-7; D remains ambiguous. The V and J ends lost 2 bases and 3 bases respectively, with 23 bases between them. Looked up from germline, CDR1 is LGHDT and CDR2 is YNNKEL (reference sequence). This CDR3 has 18 residues.

CDR3 nucleotides: TGTGCCAGCGGCCCATGGACTAACCAAGAGACCCAGTACTTC. Translated: CASGPWTNQETQYF. The rearrangement uses TRBV28 and TRBJ2-5, with TRBD2 as a possible D gene (6 bases). Trimming stripped 8 bases from V and 0 bases from J, with 13 bases between. The CDR3 is made up of 14 amino acids. Germline lookup yields CDR1 MDHEN and CDR2 SYDVKM.

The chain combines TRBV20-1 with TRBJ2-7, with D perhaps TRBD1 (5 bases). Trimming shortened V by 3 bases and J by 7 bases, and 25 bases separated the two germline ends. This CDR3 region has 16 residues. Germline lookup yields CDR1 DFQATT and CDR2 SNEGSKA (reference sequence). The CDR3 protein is CSASLYRKRTAGEQYF. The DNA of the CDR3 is TGCAGTGCTAGTCTATATCGTAAGCGCACCGCAGGGGAGCAGTACTTC.

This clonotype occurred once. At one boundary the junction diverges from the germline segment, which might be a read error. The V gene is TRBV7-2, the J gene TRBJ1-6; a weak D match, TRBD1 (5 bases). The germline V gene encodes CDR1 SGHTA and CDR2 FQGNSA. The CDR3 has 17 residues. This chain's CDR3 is CASSHWGPTAQGSPRHF. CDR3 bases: TGTGCCAGCAGCCATTGGGGCCCGACTGCCCAAGGATCACCCCGCCACTTT. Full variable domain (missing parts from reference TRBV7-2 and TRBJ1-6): GAGVSQSPSNKVTEKGKDVELRCDPISGHTALYWYRQSLGQGLEFLIYFQGNSAPDKSGLPSDRFSAERTGGSVSTLTIQRTQQEDSAVYLCASSHWGPTAQGSPRHFGNGTRLTVT.

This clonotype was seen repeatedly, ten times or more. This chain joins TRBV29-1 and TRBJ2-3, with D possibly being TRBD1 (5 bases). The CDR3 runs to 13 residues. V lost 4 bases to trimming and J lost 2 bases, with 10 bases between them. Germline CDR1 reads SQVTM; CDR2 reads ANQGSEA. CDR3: CSVAQASTDTQYF. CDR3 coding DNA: TGCAGCGTTGCACAGGCTTCCACAGATACGCAGTATTTT.

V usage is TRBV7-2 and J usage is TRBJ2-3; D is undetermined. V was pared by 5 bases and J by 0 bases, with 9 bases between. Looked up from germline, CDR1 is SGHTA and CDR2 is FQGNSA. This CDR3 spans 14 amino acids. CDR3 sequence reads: CASSTRPSTDTQYF. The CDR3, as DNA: TGTGCCAGCAGCACCAGGCCGAGCACAGATACGCAGTATTTT.